This T cell receptor beta chain was identified in a study of CD8+CD57+ T cells in acquired aplastic anemia. This clonotype was seen at least ten times. This CDR3 has 13 residues. Unmatched junction bases numbered 5, after V lost 6 bases and J lost 3 bases. Researchers used genomic DNA as the template to profile TCR beta VDJ and CDR3. TCRdb itself ran the reads through MiXCR, one entry per CDR3 protein. The data show approximately 170,000 distinct CDR3 sequences, more than 45% seen once. Individuals selected for sequencing had exhibited CD8+CD57+ cell expansion on flow cytometry. The sequenced sample was sorted CD4+, CD8+, or CD8+CD57+ T cells (not recorded which) from PBMCs. The origin of this receptor is a human donor with aplastic anemia. The chain carries TRBV12-3 or TRBV12-4 and TRBJ2-7; 7 bases agree with TRBD1. The CDR3 nucleotides are TGTGCCAGCAGCCGGGGACAGATCTACGAGCAGTACTTC. Translation gives CASSRGQIYEQYF.